This T cell receptor beta chain was identified during a study of blood T cell repertoires in COVID-19. Turning to the study itself: PBMCs, B-cell-depleted T cells, or T cells were the source of the cDNA or gDNA that made up the material.

This clone occurred once. A junction boundary mismatches the germline segment, possibly from a read error. TCRdb's table, derived via immunoSEQ multiplex PCR, lists solely in-frame clones and lacks some. The sample lists 300,000 to 350,000 clones, about nine tenths occurring once. Germline assignment: CDR1 SGHDN and CDR2 FVKESK. The CDR3 spans 13 residues. The cohort comprised adults aged roughly 18 to 95 years residing in approximately 25 US areas. Participants' reported clinical history set cohort assignment. The rearrangement links TRBV14 to TRBJ2-1; possibly TRBD2 for D (5 bases). This sequence originates from a woman between 18 and 29 years old who had recovered from COVID-19. Sequenced: PBMCs or T cells enriched from blood (not recorded which). Written as DNA, the CDR3 is TGTGCCAGCAGCAAAGAACTTTATCGGGGGCAGTTCTTC. Amino acids: CASSKELYRGQFF.